This T cell receptor beta chain was captured in a study of blood T cell repertoires in COVID-19. The wider study: The United States, Italy and Spain provided the acute and convalescent COVID-19 samples. PBMCs, B-cell-depleted T cells, or T cells provided the cDNA or gDNA that made up the material.

The protocol was immunoSEQ multiplex PCR, while the TCRdb copy is restricted to in-frame clones and leaves out a portion. The table has about 50,000 clones, 86% seen once. The CDR3 runs 15 residues. Germline CDR1 reads SGHTA; CDR2 reads FQGNSA. Losses at the gene ends were 5 bases for V and 4 bases for J; bases not matched to a gene: 5. The sequenced sample consisted of peripheral blood. The sequence was collected from a woman aged 55 to 70 with acute or convalescent COVID-19. The chain links TRBV7-2 to TRBJ2-3; 11 bases line up with TRBD2. CDR3 nucleotide sequence: TGTGCCAGCAGCCCTAGCGGGAGGAGATCAGATACGCAGTATTTT. Amino acids: CASSPSGRRSDTQYF.